These 9 T cell receptor beta chains share one sample of origin, sequenced in a study of CD8+ T cells in alopecia areata (dated by TCRdb to the late 2010s). Receptors were amplified or captured by the immunoSEQ multiplex PCR assay. For TCR sequencing, RNA was extracted from every sample and reverse transcribed into cDNA to serve as template. TCRdb stores this immuneACCESS table with in-frame sequences only. Part of the clones is absent; in the studies checked, under half of the shortfall reflects unresolved V genes, and no reason is known for the rest. This sample has 15,000 to 20,000 clones in the table, none counted a single time. Around a third of the sample comes from the top ten. Cells from mouse cutaneous lymph nodes were pooled, stained for CD4, CD8alpha, NKG2D, NKG2ACE and other markers, and then sorted on a BD Influx. What was sequenced was CD8+ T cells sorted from a lymph node. These receptors were taken from a C3H/HeJ mouse with alopecia areata. Members of this strain share the MHC haplotype H2-k.

This clone has only a few counts. Here the gene names and germline are mouse. The read ends 4 residues shy of where the CDR3 ends; the end is completed using the germline J gene. The chain uses TRBV3 and TRBJ2-5; 8 bases are shared with TRBD2. Germline assignment: CDR1 SNHLY and CDR2 FYNGKV (reference sequence). This CDR3 comprises 13 residues. The CDR3 protein is CASSLDWGDTQYF. CDR3 DNA, as far as it was read: TGTGCCAGCAGCTTAGACTGGGGGGAC.

With regard to this clone: Gene names refer to mouse genes. The read comes to an end 4 residues before the CDR3 does, leaving the germline J gene to fill in the end. This sequence joins TRBV31 and TRBJ2-1; D is possibly TRBD2 (5 bases). This CDR3 region has 16 residues. Trimming stripped 0 bases from V and 0 bases from J, with 12 bases between. Germline CDR1 and CDR2: GKSSPN and SITVG. Incomplete CDR3 DNA: TGTGCCTGGAGTCTAGCGCAGGACTTTAACTATGCT. Translating it yields CAWSLAQDFNYA. The whole CDR3 protein is CAWSLAQDFNYAEQFF.

In this sample, this clone turned up many times. Gene and germline names: mouse. The read ends 4 residues early relative to the CDR3; the germline J gene fills the gap. The rearrangement joins TRBV13-1 to TRBJ2-5, with D possibly being TRBD1 (6 bases). The CDR3 spans 12 residues. CDR1 and CDR2 (germline): NSHNY, SYGAGN. Here the CDR3 reads CASSRDKDTQYF. The part of the CDR3 DNA that was read is TGTGCCAGCAGCCGGGACAAAGAC.

A note on this clone: Gene names refer to mouse genes. The CDR3 end is not reached by the read, which stops 4 residues before it; the germline J gene fills it in. The chain couples TRBV13-3 to TRBJ2-5, with 9 bases fitting TRBD2. V shed 0 bases and J 2 bases; nucleotides not matched to a gene: 4. The CDR3 totals 16 residues. CDR1 is NNHDY, CDR2 SYVADS, per germline. Partial CDR3 DNA: TGTGCCAGCAGTGATGTGGGGGGGCGCGGCCAAGAC. Encoded protein: CASSDVGGRGQD. The full CDR3 protein is CASSDVGGRGQDTQYF. Using reference TRBV13-3 and TRBJ2-5 for the parts outside the CDR3, the full variable domain is EAAVTQSPRSKVAVTGGKVTLSCHQTNNHDYMYWYRQDTGHGLRLIHYSYVADSTEKGDIPDGYKASRPSQENFSLILELASLSQTAVYFCASSDVGGRGQDTQYFGPGTRLLVL.

Ten or more counts support this clone. Genes and germline are mouse. The observed sequence ends 4 residues before the CDR3 terminus, with the missing tail filled in from the germline J gene. V usage is TRBV13-3 and J usage is TRBJ1-1, with D perhaps TRBD1 (5 bases). Germline CDR1 and CDR2: NNHDY and SYVADS. This CDR3 comprises 11 residues. CDR3 residues: CASSEGVEVFF. The sequenced CDR3 bases are TGTGCCAGCAGTGAAGGGGTA.

As concerns this clone: Mouse names are used for the genes. The CDR3 is cut off 4 residues early in the read; its end comes from the germline J gene. This sequence joins TRBV31 and TRBJ2-7; TRBD2 matches 11 bases. The germline V gene encodes CDR1 GKSSPN and CDR2 SITVG. J was trimmed by 3 bases and V by 0 bases; bases with no gene match: 4. CDR3 length: 15 residues. CDR3: CAWSLTGLGVYEQYF. The sequenced CDR3 bases are TGTGCCTGGAGTCTAACGGGACTGGGGGTCTAT.

As regards this clone: The germline and genes are mouse ones. The CDR3 end falls 4 residues outside the read, so it is completed with the germline J gene. This sequence joins TRBV12-2 and TRBJ1-2; TRBD1 matches at 7 bases. The CDR3 spans 14 residues. Trimming at V came to 0 bases and at J to 0 bases, leaving 0 bases not matched to a gene. Germline V gene sequence: CDR1 SGHLS, CDR2 HYDKME. The part of the CDR3 DNA that was read is TGTGCCAGCTCTCTCGACAGGGCAAACTCC. It encodes CASSLDRANS. The full-length CDR3 reads as CASSLDRANSDYTF. The full variable domain, in which reference TRBV12-2 and TRBJ1-2 provide the parts outside the CDR3, is NSGVVQSPRYIIKGKGERSILKCIPISGHLSVAWYQQTQGQELKFFIQHYDKMERDKGNLPSRFSVQQFDDYHSEMNMSALELEDSAVYFCASSLDRANSDYTFGSGTRLLVI.

This clone was seen only a few times. All gene names here are mouse names. The read is 4 residues too short to cover the CDR3 end, so that end is filled in from the germline J gene. V usage is TRBV14 and J usage is TRBJ2-3; 11 positions match TRBD1. V lost 5 bases, J lost 3 bases, and 8 bases stayed unmatched. CDR3 length: 16 amino acids. Germline CDR1 reads SGHDT; CDR2 reads FRDEAV. The DNA read from the CDR3 is TGTGCCAGCAGCCGTCCGGGACAGGGGGACGCAGAA. This encodes CASSRPGQGDAE. In full, the CDR3 reads CASSRPGQGDAETLYF.

In the case of this clone: TCRdb gives a protein that differs at residue 12 from what the DNA encodes, so the protein here is translated from the DNA. Genes and germline are mouse. Read data end 3 residues before the CDR3 end; the end is taken from the germline J gene. The rearrangement uses TRBV19 and TRBJ1-3; the D gene is possibly TRBD1 (6 bases). V was trimmed by 2 bases and J by 0 bases, leaving 9 bases between them. Germline V CDR1 and CDR2: FNHDT, SITEND (reference sequence). There are 15 residues in the CDR3. This CDR3 reads CASSMGGNSGNTLYF. Partial CDR3 DNA: TGTGCCAGCAGTATGGGGGGCAATTCTGGAAATACG.